This T cell receptor beta chain stems from a study of beta chain features in type 1 diabetes. General study findings and limits: Highly expressing activated T cells could be over-counted with a cDNA template. Sampled from patients, naive, central memory and Treg TCRB repertoires appeared more similar than those sampled from healthy donors. Shorter TCRB CDR3s, moderately but significantly so, were found in Type 1 diabetes patients in all four CD4+ subsets.

The V gene end was trimmed by 4 bases and the J gene end by 7 bases; junction bases not matched to a gene: 7. The CDR3 extends over 15 amino acids. Germline-derived CDR1 and CDR2 are SEHNR and FQNEAQ (reference sequence). Reverse transcribing all isolated RNA meant expressed TCRB transcripts were sequenced. Only in-frame clones appear in the TCRdb table, and some are missing; sequencing was by immunoSEQ multiplex PCR. This sample has 310,000 or so clones, with 7% to 10% found just once. Without exception, sorted populations had purity beyond 95%. As regards this clone: Its specificity is unknown.

Sequenced sample: central memory CD4+ T cells from blood. The sequence derives from a man under 40 with type 1 diabetes. This chain joins TRBV7-9 and TRBJ2-2; 9 nucleotides align to TRBD1. The CDR3 DNA is TGTGCCAGCAGCTCCTACAGGGGGCAGGACGGGGAGCTGTTTTTT. It specifies CASSSYRGQDGELFF. The full variable domain, in which reference TRBV7-9 and TRBJ2-2 provide the parts outside the CDR3, is DTGVSQNPRHKITKRGQNVTFRCDPISEHNRLYWYRQTLGQGPEFLTYFQNEAQLEKSRLLSDRFSAERPKGSFSTLEIQRTEQGDSAMYLCASSSYRGQDGELFFGEGSRLTVL.